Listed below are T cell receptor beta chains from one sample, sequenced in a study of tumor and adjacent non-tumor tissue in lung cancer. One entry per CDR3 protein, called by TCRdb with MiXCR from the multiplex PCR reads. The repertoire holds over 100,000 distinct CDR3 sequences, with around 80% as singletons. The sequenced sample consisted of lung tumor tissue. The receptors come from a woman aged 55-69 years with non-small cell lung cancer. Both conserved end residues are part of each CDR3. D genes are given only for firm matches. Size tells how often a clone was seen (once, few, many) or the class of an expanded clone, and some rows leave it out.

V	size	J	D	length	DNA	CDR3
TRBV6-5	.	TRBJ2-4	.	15	TGTGCCAGCAGTTACAGCCCGGGGGAGTGGAACATTCAGTACTTC	CASSYSPGEWNIQYF
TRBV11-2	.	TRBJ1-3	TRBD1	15	TGTGCCAGCAGCTCAGGAGGACAGGGCAAATACACCATATATTTT	CASSSGGQGKYTIYF
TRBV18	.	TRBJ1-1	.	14	TGTGCCAGGTCACTGAGACAAGGAAACACTGAAGCTTTCTTT	CARSLRQGNTEAFF
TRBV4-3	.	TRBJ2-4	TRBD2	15	TGCGCCAGCAGCTTCTACTACGGGAGGGAAAACATTCAGTGCTTC	CASSFYYGRENIQCF
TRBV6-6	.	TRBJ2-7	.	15	TGTGCAAGCAGTCGCCAGACCGGGGGAGACTACGAGGAGTACTTC	CASSRQTGGDYEEYF
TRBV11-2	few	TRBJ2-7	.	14	TGTGCCAGCAGCTCCATGCTGACGAGCTACGAGCAGTACTTC	CASSSMLTSYEQYF
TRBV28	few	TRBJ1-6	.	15	TGTGCCAGCATAAGTTGGGCGAGGACGGGATCACCCCTCCACTTT	CASISWARTGSPLHF
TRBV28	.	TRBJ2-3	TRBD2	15	TGTGCCAGCAGCCGTAGCGGGGGCCCCACAGATACGCAGTATTTT	CASSRSGGPTDTQYF
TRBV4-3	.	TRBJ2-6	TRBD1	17	TGCGCCAGCAGCCGAGGACAGGAGAGCGCTGGGGCCAACGCCCTGACTTTC	CASSRGQESAGANALTF
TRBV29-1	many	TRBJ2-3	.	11	TGCAGCGTTGATCAGCAAGATACGCAGTATTTT	CSVDQQDTQYF
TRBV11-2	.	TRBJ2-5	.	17	TGTGCCAGCAGCTTATCCAGGGGAAACAGTTATACGGAGACCCAGTACTTC	CASSLSRGNSYTETQYF
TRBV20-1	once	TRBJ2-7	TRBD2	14	TGCAGTGCTAGTTTCAGCGGGGGGAGTTACGAGCAGTACTTC	CSASFSGGSYEQYF
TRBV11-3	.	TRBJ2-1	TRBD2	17	TGTGCCATCAGCATAGAGTTGACTAGCGGGAGCTACAATGAGCAGCTCTTC	CAISIELTSGSYNEQLF
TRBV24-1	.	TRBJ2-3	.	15	TGTGCCACCAGTGATCTCGCAGGGCCGGCAGATACACAGTATTTT	CATSDLAGPADTQYF
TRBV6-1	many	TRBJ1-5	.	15	TGTGCCAGCAGGGAATACCCCGTCAGGGAAGAGCCCCAGCATTTT	CASREYPVREEPQHF
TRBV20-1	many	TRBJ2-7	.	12	TGCAGTGCTAGACTGATCTCCTACGAGCAGTACTTC	CSARLISYEQYF
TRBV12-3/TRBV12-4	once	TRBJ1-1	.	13	TGTGTCGGCAATCTAGAGATGGGGGCTGAAGCTTTCTTT	CVGNLEMGAEAFF
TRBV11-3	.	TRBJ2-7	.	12	TGTGACAGCAGCCTGGACACTTGGAAGCAGTACTTC	CDSSLDTWKQYF
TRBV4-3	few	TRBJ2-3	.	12	TGCGCCAACAGTCGTCTCGGAGATACGCAGTATTTT	CANSRLGDTQYF
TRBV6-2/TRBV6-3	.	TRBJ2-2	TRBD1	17	TGTACCAGCAGCGGAAACAAAGCACAGGGGGACACCGGGGAGCTGTTTTTT	CTSSGNKAQGDTGELFF
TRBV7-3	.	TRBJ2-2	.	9	TGCGCCGCTGGTGTGGAGCTGTTTTTT	CAAGVELFF
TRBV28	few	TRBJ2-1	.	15	TGTGCCAACAGTTTTTTTGGCCTAGCAAACAATGAGCAGTTCTTC	CANSFFGLANNEQFF
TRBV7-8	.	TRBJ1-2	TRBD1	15	TGTGTCAGCAGATTATTGTGGCAGGGGGAGGCTGGCTACACCTTC	CVSRLLWQGEAGYTF
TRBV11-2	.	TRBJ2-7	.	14	TGTGCCAACGTTTGGGACCGCGGAGGATACGAGCAGTACTTC	CANVWDRGGYEQYF
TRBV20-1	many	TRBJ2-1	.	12	TGCAGTGCTGCCCCTCTCCTCCATGAGCAGTTCTTC	CSAAPLLHEQFF
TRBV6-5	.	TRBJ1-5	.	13	TGTGCCAGCAGTTACACATCGGGTCGGTCCCAGCATTTT	CASSYTSGRSQHF
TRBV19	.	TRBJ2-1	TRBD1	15	TGTGCCAGTAGTATAAAGCCCCGGGACAGCCGCGAGCAGTTCTTC	CASSIKPRDSREQFF
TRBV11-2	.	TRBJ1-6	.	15	TGTGTCTGCAGGTTACAACCCAGCCCGAATTCACCCCTCCACTTT	CVCRLQPSPNSPLHF
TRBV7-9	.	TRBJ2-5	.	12	TGTGCCAGCAGCTTAGTTGGAGAGACCCAGTACTTC	CASSLVGETQYF
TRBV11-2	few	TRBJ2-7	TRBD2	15	TGTTCCAGCAGCTACGGGACTAGCGGGGGCTACGAACAGTACTTC	CSSSYGTSGGYEQYF
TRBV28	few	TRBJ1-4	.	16	TGTGCCAGCAGTTTACAGGGAACACGGACTAATGAAAAACTGTTTTTT	CASSLQGTRTNEKLFF
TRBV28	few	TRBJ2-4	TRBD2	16	TGTGCCAGCCTGGCCGTAGCGGGAGGGTCCAAAAACATTCAGTACTTC	CASLAVAGGSKNIQYF
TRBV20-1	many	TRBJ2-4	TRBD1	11	TGCAGTGCATCCGACAGGGATCGGAGGTACTTC	CSASDRDRRYF
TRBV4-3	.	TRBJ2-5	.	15	TGTGCCAGCAGCCAAGAGGCCTCGGTACAGGAGACCCAGTACTTC	CASSQEASVQETQYF
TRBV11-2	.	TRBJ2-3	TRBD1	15	TGTGCCAGTAATCTAGGGACAGGGGGAACGGATACGCAGTATTTT	CASNLGTGGTDTQYF
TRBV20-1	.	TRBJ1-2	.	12	TGCAGTGCTAGTCTGGGGCTGAATGGCTACATCTTC	CSASLGLNGYIF
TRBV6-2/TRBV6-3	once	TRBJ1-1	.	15	TGTTCCAGCAGTTACTCGGTCGGAACGACTGCTGAAGCTTTCTTT	CSSSYSVGTTAEAFF
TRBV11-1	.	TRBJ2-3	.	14	TGTGCCAGCAGCTTAGCCCCGGGACTTTATACGCAGTATTTT	CASSLAPGLYTQYF
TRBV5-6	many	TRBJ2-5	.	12	TGTGCCAGCAGCTTACGGGGAGAGACCCAGTACTTC	CASSLRGETQYF
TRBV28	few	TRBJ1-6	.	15	TGTGCCAGCAGCCCAGGGAGTACGGATAATTCACCCCTCCACTTT	CASSPGSTDNSPLHF